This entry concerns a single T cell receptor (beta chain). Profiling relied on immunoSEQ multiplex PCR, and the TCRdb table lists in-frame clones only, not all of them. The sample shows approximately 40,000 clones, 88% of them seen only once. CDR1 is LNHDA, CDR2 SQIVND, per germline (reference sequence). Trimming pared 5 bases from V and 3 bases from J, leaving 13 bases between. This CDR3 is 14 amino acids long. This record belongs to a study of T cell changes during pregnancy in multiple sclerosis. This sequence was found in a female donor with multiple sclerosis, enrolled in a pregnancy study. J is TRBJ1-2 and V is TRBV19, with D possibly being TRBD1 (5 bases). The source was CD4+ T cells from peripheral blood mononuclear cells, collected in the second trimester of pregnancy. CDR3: CASSVTERHYGYTF. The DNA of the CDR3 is TGTGCCAGTAGTGTGACAGAACGTCACTATGGCTACACCTTC.